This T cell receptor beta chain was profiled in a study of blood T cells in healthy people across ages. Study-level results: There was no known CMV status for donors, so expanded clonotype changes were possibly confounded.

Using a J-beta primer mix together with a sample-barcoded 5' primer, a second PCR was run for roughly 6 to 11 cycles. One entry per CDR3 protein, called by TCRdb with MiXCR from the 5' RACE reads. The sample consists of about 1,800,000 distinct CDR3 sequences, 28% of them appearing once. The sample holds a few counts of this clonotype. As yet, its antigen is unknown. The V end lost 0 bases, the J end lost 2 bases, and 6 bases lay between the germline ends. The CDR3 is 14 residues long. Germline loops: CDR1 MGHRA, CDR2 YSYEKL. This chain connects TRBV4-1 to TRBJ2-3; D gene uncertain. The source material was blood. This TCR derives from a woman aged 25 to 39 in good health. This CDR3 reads CASSQEQATDTQYF. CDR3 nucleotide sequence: TGCGCCAGCAGCCAAGAGCAAGCCACAGATACGCAGTATTTT.